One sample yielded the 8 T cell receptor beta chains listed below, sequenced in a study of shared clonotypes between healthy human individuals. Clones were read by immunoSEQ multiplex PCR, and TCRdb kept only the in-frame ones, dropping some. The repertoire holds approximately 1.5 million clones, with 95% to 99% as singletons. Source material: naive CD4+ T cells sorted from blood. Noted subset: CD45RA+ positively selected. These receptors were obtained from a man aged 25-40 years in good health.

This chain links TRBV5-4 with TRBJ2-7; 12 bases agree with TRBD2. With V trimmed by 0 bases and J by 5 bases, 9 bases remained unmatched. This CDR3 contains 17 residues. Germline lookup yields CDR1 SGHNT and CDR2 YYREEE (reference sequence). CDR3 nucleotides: TGTGCCAGCAGCTTGGGAGGGCCTAGCGGGAGGGCCCACGAGCAGTACTTC. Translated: CASSLGGPSGRAHEQYF.

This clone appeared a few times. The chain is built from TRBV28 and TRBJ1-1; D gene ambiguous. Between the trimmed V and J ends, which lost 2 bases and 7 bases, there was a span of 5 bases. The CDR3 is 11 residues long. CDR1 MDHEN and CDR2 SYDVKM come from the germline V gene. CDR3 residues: CASSLRVEAFF. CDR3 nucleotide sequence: TGTGCCAGCAGTTTAAGGGTTGAAGCTTTCTTT.

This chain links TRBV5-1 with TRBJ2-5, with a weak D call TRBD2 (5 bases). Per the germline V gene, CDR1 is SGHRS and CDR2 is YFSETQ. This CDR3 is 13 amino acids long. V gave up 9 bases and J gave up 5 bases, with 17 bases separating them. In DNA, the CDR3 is TGCGCCACCTCAGGAGGCTCGGGGGAGACCCAGTACTTC. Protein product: CATSGGSGETQYF.

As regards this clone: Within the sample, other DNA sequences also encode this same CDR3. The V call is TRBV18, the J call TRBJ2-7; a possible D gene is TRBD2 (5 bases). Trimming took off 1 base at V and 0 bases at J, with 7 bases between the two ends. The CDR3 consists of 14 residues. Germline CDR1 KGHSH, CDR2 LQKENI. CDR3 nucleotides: TGTGCCAGCTCACCACGTCTAGCCTCCTACGAGCAGTACTTC. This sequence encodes CASSPRLASYEQYF.

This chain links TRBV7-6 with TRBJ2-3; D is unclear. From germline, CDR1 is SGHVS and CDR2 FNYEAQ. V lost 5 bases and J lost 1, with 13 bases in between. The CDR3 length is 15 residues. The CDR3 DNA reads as TGTGCCAGCAGCCCCCTGGCGGTGGGCACAGATACGCAGTATTTT. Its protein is CASSPLAVGTDTQYF. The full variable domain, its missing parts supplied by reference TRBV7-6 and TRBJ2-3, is GAGVSQSPRYKVTKRGQDVALRCDPISGHVSLYWYRQALGQGPEFLTYFNYEAQQDKSGLPNDRFSAERPEGSISTLTIQRTEQRDSAMYRCASSPLAVGTDTQYFGPGTRLTVL.

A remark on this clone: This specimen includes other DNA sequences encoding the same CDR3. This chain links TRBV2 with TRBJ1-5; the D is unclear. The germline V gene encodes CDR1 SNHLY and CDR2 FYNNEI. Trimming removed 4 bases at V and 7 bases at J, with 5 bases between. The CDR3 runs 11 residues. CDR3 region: CASSGGQPQHF. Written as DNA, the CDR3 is TGTGCCAGCAGTGGAGGGCAGCCCCAGCATTTT.

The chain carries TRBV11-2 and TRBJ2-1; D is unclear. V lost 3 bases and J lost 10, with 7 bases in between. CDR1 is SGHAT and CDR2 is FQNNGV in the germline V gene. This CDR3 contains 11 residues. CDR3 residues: CASSLGYEQFF. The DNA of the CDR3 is TGTGCCAGCAGCTTGGGCTACGAGCAGTTCTTC.

CDR3 DNA sequence: TGTGCCAGCAGTGCCTTCCTAGGGGGGCAGCGCTATGGCTACACCTTC. Translating it yields CASSAFLGGQRYGYTF. This chain uses TRBV6-4 with TRBJ1-2; D is possibly TRBD1 (6 bases). The CDR3 length is 16 residues. The germline CDR1 and CDR2 sequences are MRHNA and SNTAGT. Trimming shortened V by 4 bases and J by 4 bases, and 19 bases separated the two germline ends.